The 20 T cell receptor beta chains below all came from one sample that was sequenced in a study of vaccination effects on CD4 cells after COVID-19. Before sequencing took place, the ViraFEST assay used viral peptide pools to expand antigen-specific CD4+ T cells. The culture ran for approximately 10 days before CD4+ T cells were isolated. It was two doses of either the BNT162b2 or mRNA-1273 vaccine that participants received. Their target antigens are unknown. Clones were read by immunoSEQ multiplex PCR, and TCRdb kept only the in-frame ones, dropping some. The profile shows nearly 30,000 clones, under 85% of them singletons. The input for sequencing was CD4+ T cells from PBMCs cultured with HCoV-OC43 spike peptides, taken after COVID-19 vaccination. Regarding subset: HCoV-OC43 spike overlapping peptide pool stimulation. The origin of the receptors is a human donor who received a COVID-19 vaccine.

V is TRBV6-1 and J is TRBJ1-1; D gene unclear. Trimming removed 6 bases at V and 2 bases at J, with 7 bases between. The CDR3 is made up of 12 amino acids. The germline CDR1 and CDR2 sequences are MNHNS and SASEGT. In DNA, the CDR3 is TGTGCCAGCAGGGACGTAAACACTGAAGCTTTCTTT. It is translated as CASRDVNTEAFF.

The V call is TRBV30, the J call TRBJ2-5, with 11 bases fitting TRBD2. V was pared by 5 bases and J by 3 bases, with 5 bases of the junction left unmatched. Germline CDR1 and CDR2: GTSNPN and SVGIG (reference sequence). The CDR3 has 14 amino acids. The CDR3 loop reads CAWLLAGEKETQYF. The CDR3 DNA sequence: TGTGCCTGGTTACTAGCGGGGGAAAAAGAGACCCAGTACTTC.

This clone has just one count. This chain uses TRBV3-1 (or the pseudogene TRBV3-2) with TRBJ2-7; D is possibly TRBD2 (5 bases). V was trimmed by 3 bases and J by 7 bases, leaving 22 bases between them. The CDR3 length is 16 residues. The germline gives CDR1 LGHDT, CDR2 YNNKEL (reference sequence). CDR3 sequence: CASSQSLLLVTREQYF. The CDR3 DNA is TGTGCCAGCAGCCAGTCACTCTTACTAGTTACAAGGGAGCAGTACTTC.

Here the CDR3 DNA reads TGCAGCGTCCATGGACAGCGGTGGAACACTGAAGCTTTCTTT. Translation: CSVHGQRWNTEAFF. This chain joins TRBV29-1 and TRBJ1-1; possibly TRBD1 for D (6 bases). Looked up from germline, CDR1 is SQVTM and CDR2 is ANQGSEA. The CDR3 is 14 residues long. With 6 bases removed from V and 1 base from J, the gap between germline ends came to 15 bases.

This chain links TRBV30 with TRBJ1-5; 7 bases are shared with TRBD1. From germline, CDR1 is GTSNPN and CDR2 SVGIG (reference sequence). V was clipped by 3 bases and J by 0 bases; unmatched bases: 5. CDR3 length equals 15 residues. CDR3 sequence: CAWSQGQYSNQPQHF. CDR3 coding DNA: TGTGCCTGGAGCCAGGGACAGTATAGCAATCAGCCCCAGCATTTT.

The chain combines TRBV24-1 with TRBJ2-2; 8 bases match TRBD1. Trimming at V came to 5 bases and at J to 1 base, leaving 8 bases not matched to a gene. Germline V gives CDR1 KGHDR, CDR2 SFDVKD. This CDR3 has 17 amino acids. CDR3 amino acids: CATSALPGQENTGELFF. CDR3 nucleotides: TGTGCCACCAGTGCCCTGCCGGGACAGGAGAACACCGGGGAGCTGTTTTTT.

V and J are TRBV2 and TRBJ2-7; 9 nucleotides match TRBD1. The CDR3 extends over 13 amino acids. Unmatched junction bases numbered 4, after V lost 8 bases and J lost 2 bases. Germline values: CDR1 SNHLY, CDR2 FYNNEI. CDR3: CASSGQGPYEQYF. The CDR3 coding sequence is TGTGCCAGCTCGGGACAGGGTCCCTACGAGCAGTACTTC.

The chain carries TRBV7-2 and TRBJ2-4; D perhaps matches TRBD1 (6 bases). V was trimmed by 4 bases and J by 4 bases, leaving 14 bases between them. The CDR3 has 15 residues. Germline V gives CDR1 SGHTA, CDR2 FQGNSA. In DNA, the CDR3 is TGTGCCAGCAGCTCCTACAGGGTTTGGAAAAACATTCAGTACTTC. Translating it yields CASSSYRVWKNIQYF.

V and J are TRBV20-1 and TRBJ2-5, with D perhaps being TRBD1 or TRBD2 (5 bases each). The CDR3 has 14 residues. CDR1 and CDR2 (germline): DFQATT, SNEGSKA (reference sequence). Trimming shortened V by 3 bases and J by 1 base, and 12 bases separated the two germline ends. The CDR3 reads CSASRGVAQETQYF. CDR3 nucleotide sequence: TGCAGTGCTAGTCGAGGGGTTGCCCAAGAGACCCAGTACTTC.

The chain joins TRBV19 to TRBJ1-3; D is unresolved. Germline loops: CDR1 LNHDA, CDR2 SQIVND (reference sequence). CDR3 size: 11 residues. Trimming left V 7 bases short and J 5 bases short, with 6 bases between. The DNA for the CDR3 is TGTGCCAGTAACAAGAGAAACACCATATATTTT. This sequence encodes CASNKRNTIYF.

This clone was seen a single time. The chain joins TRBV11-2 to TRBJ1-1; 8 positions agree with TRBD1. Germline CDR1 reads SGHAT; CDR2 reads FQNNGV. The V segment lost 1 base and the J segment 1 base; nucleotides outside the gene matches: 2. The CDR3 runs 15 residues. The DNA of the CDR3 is TGTGCCAGCAGCTTAGGCAGGGGGCGGAACACTGAAGCTTTCTTT. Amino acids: CASSLGRGRNTEAFF.

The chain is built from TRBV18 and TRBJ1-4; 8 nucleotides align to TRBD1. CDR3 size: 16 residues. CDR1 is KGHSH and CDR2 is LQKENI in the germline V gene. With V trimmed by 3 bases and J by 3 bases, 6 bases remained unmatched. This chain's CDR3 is CASSPRQGMSNEKLFF. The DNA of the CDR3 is TGTGCCAGCTCACCCCGACAGGGGATGTCTAATGAAAAACTGTTTTTT.

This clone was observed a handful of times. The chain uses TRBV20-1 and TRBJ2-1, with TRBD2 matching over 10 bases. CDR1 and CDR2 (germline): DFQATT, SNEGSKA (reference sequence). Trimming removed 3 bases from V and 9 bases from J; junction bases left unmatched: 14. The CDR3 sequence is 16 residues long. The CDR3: CSASPSGGAFWGEQFF. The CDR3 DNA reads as TGCAGTGCTAGTCCGAGCGGGGGGGCGTTTTGGGGTGAGCAGTTCTTC.

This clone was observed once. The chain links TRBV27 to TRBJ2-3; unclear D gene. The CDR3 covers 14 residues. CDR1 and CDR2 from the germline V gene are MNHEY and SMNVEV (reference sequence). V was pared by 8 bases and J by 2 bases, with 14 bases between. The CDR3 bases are TGTGCCAGCTTGCAACGCGGCAACACAGATACGCAGTATTTT. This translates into CASLQRGNTDTQYF.

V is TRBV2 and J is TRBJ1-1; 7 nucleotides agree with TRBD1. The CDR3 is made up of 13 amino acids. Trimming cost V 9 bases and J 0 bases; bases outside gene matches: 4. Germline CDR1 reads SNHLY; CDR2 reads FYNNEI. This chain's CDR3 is CARKGQMNTEAFF. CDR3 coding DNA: TGTGCCAGAAAGGGACAGATGAACACTGAAGCTTTCTTT.

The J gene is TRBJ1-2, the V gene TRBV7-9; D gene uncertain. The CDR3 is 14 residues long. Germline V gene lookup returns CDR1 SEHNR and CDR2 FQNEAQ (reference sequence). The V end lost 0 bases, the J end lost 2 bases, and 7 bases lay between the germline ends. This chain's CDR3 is CASSLAWSNYGYTF. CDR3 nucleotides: TGTGCCAGCAGCTTAGCGTGGTCCAACTATGGCTACACCTTC.

Here the CDR3 reads CATGQGSTGELFF. CDR3 coding DNA: TGTGCCACCGGACAGGGTTCCACCGGGGAGCTGTTTTTT. The chain uses TRBV24-1 and TRBJ2-2; 8 bases line up with TRBD1. The trim removed 9 bases at V and 4 bases at J, leaving 3 bases unmatched. Germline CDR1 KGHDR, CDR2 SFDVKD. CDR3 size: 13 residues.

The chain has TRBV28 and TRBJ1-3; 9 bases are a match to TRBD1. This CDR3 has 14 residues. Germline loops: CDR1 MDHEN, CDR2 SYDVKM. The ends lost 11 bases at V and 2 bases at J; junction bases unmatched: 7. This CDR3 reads CAGRTGGTGNTIYF. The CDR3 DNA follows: TGTGCCGGAAGAACAGGGGGCACTGGAAACACCATATATTTT. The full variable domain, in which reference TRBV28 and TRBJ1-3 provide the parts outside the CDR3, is DVKVTQSSRYLVKRTGEKVFLECVQDMDHENMFWYRQDPGLGLRLIYFSYDVKMKEKGDIPEGYSVSREKKERFSLILESASTNQTSMYLCAGRTGGTGNTIYFGEGSWLTVV.

The DNA of the CDR3 is TGTGCCAGCAGTTGGGGGAAGGGGGAGACCCAGTACTTC. Translating gives CASSWGKGETQYF. This sequence joins TRBV12-3 or TRBV12-4 and TRBJ2-5; D may match TRBD1 or TRBD2 (5 bases each). Trimming removed 4 bases from V and 5 bases from J, with 11 bases in between. The CDR3 totals 13 residues.

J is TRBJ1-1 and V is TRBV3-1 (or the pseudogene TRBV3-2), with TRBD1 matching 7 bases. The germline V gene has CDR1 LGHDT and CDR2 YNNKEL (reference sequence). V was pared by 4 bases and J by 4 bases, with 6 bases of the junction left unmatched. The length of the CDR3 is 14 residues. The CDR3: CASSLQGGTTEAFF. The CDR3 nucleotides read TGTGCCAGCAGCCTCCAGGGGGGTACCACTGAAGCTTTCTTT.